This T cell receptor beta chain stems from a study of blood T cell repertoires in COVID-19. Study overall: PBMCs, B-cell-depleted T cells, or T cells were the source of the cDNA or gDNA that made up the material.

The germline gives CDR1 SGDLS, CDR2 YYNGEE. There are 13 residues in the CDR3. V was clipped by 2 bases and J by 7 bases, with 7 bases between them. Produced via immunoSEQ multiplex PCR; TCRdb's table is partial and in-frame only. The sample records 260,000 or so clones, more than 80% being singletons. The V call is TRBV9, the J call TRBJ1-6; D gene ambiguous. Sequenced material: peripheral blood. This TCR came from a woman aged 80 or over with COVID-19, enrolled during active disease. The DNA for the CDR3 is TGTGCCAGCAGCGTTTCATTCAATTCACCCCTCCACTTT. It is translated as CASSVSFNSPLHF.